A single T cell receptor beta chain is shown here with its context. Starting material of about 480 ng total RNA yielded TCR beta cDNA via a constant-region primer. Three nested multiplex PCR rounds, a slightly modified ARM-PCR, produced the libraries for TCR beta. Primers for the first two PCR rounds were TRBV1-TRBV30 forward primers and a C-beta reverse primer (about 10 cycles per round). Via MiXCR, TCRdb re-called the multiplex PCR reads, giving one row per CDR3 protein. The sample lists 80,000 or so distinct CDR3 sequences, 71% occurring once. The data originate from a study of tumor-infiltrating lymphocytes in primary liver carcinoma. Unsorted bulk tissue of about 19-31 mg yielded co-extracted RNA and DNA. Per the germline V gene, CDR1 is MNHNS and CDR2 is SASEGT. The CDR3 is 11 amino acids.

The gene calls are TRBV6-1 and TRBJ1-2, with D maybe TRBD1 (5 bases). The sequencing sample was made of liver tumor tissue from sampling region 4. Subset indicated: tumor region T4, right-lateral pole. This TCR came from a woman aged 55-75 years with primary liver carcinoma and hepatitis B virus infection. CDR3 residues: CARGWPYGYTF. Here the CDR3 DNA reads TGTGCAAGGGGTTGGCCCTATGGCTACACCTTC.